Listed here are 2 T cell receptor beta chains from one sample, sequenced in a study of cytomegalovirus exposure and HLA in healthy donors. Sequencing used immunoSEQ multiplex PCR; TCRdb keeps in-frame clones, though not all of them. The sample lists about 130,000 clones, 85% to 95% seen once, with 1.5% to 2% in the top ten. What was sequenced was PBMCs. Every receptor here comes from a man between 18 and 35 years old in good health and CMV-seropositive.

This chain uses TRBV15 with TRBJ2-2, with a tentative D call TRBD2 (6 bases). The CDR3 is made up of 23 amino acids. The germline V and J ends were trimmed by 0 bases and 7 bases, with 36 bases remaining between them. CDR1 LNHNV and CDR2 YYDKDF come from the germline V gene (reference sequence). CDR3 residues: CATSRDGPSEPRELGGNDGELFF. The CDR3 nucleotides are TGTGCCACCAGCAGAGATGGGCCTAGCGAACCACGGGAGTTGGGTGGGAACGACGGGGAGCTGTTTTTT.

This CDR3 is CAGAKLAGADEQYF. For the CDR3, the DNA is TGTGCCGGAGCGAAACTAGCGGGAGCCGACGAGCAGTACTTC. The J gene is TRBJ2-7, the V gene TRBV2; 11 nucleotides align to TRBD2. The CDR3 extends over 14 amino acids. After removal of 11 bases from V and 5 bases from J, the junction contained 11 bases not matched to a gene. Germline lookup yields CDR1 SNHLY and CDR2 FYNNEI.